The source of this T cell receptor (beta chain) is a study of post-analysis software for immune sequencing data (dated by TCRdb to the mid-2010s). With regard to the full study: Relapsing-remitting, secondary progressive and progressive-relapsing multiple sclerosis were recorded as disease courses, and subtype annotation was lacking for some patients. Patient repertoires were compared against 11 previously published healthy control repertoires from donors aged roughly 6 to 28 years. A subset of samples was prepared in parallel using single-end sample barcoding, then pooled and co-amplified after Illumina adapter ligation.

To demonstrate the VDJtools post-analysis software, the study profiled TCR beta repertoires from the peripheral blood of about 13 young patients with multiple sclerosis. The multiple sclerosis patients were children and adolescents between roughly 6 and 16 years of age. In the case of this clonotype: The target of this receptor is not known. At one boundary the junction diverges from the germline segment, which might be a read error.

To prepare the library, PCR was applied. For sequencing, an Illumina HiSeq 2500 was employed. To reduce PCR and sequencing biases, unique molecular identifiers were built into the TCR beta cDNA libraries. Some 500,000 cDNA molecules were obtained per 1 to 10 million input T cells, so each molecule approximated one T cell. The patient libraries were prepared and sequenced with the same protocol used for the earlier healthy control dataset. Samples belonging to the same batch were prepared together, multiplexed and sequenced on a shared HiSeq lane. In the source study's methods: MIGEC handled the raw barcoded reads, throwing out single-read molecular identifier groups before consensus assembly and CDR3 extraction. Clonotype tables were post-analysed with VDJtools, normalizing diversity by down-sampling all datasets to the smallest sample size. Repertoire overlap clustering matched CDR3 amino acid but not nucleotide sequences to correct batch-related cross-sample contamination. In-frame beta chains were kept once TCRdb had trimmed the public reads at Q25 with fastp and called clones with MiXCR. All rows with the same CDR3 protein become a single entry with the most common DNA and genes. The V and J calls here are based on TCRdb, not the publication. In all, the sample holds hundreds of thousands of distinct CDR3 sequences, and around 40% of those were seen once. About 12% of the sample comes from the top ten.

General findings and caveats noted by the study authors: When samples were clustered directly using the F measure, samples prepared in the same batch co-clustered strongly, which prompted a batch-effect correction. Patients showed significantly higher frequencies than controls for a handful of TRBV segments, among them TRBV5-6, TRBV5-1 and TRBV20-1. The control group was slightly older than the multiple sclerosis patient group. Significantly lower normalized Chao1 diversity was found in multiple sclerosis patients than in controls, suggesting substantial peripheral T-cell clonal expansion.

The CDR3 contains 14 residues, cysteine and phenylalanine counted. Only CDR3 DNA is held: 42 bases, read in frame from base 1. The germline V gene (reference sequence) supplies CDR1 DFQATT and CDR2 SNEGSKA. The chain was built from TRBV20-1 and TRBJ1-6; TRBD1 is a weak D gene call, 5 bases matching. The sequenced material came from blood. This sequence originates from a girl between 10 and 17 years old with multiple sclerosis. CDR3 region: CSARDRDRDSPPHF. The DNA sequence reads TGCAGTGCTAGAGATCGGGACCGCGATTCACCCCCCCACTTT.